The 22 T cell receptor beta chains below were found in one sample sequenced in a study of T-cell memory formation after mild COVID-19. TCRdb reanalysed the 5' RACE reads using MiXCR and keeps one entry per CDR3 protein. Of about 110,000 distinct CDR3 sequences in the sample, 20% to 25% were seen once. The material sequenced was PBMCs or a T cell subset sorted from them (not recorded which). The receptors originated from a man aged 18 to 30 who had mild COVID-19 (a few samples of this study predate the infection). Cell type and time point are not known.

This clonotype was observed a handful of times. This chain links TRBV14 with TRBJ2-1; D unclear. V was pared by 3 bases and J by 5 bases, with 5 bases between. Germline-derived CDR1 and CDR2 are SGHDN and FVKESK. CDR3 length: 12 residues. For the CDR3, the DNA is TGTGCCAGCAGCCAGCACAACAATGAGCAGTTCTTC. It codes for CASSQHNNEQFF.

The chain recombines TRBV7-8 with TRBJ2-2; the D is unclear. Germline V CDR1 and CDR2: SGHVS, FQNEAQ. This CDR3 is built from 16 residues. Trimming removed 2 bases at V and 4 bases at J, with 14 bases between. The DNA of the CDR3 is TGTGCCAGCAGCTTACAGTCCTCGTGGGGCACCGGGGAGCTGTTTTTT. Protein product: CASSLQSSWGTGELFF.

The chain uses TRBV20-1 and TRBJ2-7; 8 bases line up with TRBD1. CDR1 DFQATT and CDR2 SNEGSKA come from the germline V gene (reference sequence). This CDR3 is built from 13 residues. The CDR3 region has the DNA TGCAGCGGAGGACAGGGAGAAAACTACGAGCAGTACTTC. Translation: CSGGQGENYEQYF.

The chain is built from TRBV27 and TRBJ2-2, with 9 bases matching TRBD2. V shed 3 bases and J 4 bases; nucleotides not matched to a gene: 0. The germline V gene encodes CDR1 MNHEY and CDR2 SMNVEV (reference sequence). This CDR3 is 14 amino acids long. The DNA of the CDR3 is TGTGCCAGCAGTTTGACTAGCGGCACCGGGGAGCTGTTTTTT. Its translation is CASSLTSGTGELFF.

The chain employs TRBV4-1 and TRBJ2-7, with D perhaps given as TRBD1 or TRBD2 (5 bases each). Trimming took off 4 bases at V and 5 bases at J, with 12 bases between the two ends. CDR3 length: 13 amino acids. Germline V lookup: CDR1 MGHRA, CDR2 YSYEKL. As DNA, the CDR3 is TGCGCCAGCAGCCCGGGACCGGGGAACGAGCAGTACGTC. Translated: CASSPGPGNEQYV.

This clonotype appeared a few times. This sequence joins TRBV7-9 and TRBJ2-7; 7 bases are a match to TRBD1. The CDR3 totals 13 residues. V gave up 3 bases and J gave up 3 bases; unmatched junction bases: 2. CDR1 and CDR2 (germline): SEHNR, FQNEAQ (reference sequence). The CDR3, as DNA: TGTGCCAGCAGCTTCGGGACAGTCTACGAGCAGTACGTC. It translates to CASSFGTVYEQYV.

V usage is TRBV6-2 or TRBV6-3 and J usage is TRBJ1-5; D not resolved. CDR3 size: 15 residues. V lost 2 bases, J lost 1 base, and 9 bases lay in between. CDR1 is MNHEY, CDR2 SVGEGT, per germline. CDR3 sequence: CASSYLGTSNQPQHF. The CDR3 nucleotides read TGTGCCAGCAGTTACCTGGGAACCAGCAATCAGCCCCAGCATTTT.

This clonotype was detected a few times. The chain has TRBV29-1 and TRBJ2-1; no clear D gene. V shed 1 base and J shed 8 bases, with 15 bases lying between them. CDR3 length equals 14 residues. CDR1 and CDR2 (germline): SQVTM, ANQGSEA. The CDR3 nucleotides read TGCAGCGTTGAAGTCTCAAGATTCGACTATGAGCAGTTCTTC. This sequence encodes CSVEVSRFDYEQFF.

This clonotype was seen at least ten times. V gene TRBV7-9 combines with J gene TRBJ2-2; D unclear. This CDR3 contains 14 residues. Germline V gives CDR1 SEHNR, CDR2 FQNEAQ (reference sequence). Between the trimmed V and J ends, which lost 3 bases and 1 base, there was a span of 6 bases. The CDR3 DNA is TGTGCCAGCAGCTTGTCCGGGAACACCGGGGAGCTGTTTTTT. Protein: CASSLSGNTGELFF.

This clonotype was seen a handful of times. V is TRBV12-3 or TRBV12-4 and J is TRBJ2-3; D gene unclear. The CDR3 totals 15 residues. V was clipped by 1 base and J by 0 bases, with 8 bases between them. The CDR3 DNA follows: TGTGCCAGCAGTTTAGGGTTTCGAAGCACAGATACGCAGTATTTT. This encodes CASSLGFRSTDTQYF.

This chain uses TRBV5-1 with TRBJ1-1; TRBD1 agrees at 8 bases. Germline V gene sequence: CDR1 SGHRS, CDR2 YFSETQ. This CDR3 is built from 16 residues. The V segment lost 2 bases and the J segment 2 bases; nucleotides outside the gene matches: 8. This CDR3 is CASSLGRGLGNTEAFF. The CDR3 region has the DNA TGCGCCAGCAGCTTAGGCAGGGGGCTAGGAAACACTGAAGCTTTCTTT.

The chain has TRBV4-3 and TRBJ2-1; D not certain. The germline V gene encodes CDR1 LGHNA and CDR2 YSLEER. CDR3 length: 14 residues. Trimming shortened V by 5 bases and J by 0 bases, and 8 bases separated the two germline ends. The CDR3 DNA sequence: TGCGCCAGCAGCTCCCGCGGCTCCTACAATGAGCAGTTCTTC. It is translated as CASSSRGSYNEQFF.

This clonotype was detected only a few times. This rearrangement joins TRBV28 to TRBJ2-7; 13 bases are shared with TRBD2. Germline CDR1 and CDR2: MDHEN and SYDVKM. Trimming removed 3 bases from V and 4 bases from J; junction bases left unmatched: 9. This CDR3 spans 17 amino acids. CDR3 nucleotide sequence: TGTGCCAGCAGTTTGAGGTTAAGGACTAGCGGGGGTTACGAGCAGTACGTC. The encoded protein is CASSLRLRTSGGYEQYV.

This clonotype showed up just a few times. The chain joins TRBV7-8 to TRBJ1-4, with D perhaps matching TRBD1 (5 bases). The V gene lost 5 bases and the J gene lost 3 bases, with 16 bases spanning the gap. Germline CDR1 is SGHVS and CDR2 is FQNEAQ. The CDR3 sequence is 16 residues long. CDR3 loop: CASSPDSGGSNEKLFF. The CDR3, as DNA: TGTGCCAGCAGCCCAGATTCGGGGGGGTCTAATGAAAAACTGTTTTTT.

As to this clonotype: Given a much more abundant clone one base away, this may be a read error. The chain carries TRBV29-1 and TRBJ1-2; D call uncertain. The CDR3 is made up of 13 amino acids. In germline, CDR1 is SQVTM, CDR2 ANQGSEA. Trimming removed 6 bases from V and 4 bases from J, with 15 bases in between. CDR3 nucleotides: TGCAGCGTCCACGATTCCGGTAGCTATGGCTACACCTTC. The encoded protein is CSVHDSGSYGYTF.

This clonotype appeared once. The CDR3 spells CASSFPGGPDQPQHF. CDR3 nucleotide sequence: TGTGCCAGCAGCTTCCCTGGGGGGCCCGATCAGCCCCAGCATTTT. The chain links TRBV7-9 to TRBJ1-5; TRBD1 is a possible D gene (6 bases). The germline V gene encodes CDR1 SEHNR and CDR2 FQNEAQ (reference sequence). Trimming left V 3 bases short and J 5 bases short, with 14 bases between. This CDR3 spans 15 amino acids.

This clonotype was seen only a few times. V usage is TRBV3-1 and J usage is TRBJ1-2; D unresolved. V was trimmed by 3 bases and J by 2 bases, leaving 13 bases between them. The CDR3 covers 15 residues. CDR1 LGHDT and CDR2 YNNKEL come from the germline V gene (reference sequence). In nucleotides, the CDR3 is TGTGCCAGCAGCCACCCAGGAGTAACCAACTATGGCTACACCTTC. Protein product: CASSHPGVTNYGYTF.

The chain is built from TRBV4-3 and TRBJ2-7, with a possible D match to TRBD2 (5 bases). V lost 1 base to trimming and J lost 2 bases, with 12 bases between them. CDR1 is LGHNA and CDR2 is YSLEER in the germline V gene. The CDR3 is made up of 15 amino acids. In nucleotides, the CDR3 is TGCGCCAGCAGCCAAGGGTCGGGGTTCACCTACGAGCAGTACTTC. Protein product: CASSQGSGFTYEQYF.

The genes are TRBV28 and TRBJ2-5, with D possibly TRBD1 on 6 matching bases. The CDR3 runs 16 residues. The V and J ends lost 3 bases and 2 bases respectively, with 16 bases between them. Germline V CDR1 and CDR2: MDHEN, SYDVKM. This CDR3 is CASSFDRLGRQETQYF. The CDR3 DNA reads TGTGCCAGCAGTTTCGACAGGCTGGGGCGACAAGAGACCCAGTACTTC.

The CDR3 loop reads CASSQGEADWNIQYF. The CDR3 DNA reads as TGTGCCAGCAGCCAAGGGGAAGCGGATTGGAACATTCAGTACTTC. This chain links TRBV14 with TRBJ2-4; possible D gene TRBD2, 5 bases. V was trimmed by 1 base and J by 7 bases, leaving 14 bases between them. The germline CDR1 and CDR2 sequences are SGHDN and FVKESK. This CDR3 spans 15 amino acids.

CDR3 loop: CASQAGANTGELFF. CDR3 bases: TGTGCCAGCCAGGCGGGAGCGAACACCGGGGAGCTGTTTTTT. The rearrangement joins TRBV6-5 to TRBJ2-2, with TRBD2 matching over 7 bases. The CDR3 has 14 residues. Germline assignment: CDR1 MNHEY and CDR2 SVGAGI. V lost 8 bases to trimming and J lost 0 bases; unmatched junction nucleotides: 3.

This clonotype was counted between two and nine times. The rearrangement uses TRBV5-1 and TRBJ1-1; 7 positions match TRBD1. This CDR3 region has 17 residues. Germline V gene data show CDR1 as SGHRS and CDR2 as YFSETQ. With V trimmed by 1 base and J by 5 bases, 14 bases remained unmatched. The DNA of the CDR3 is TGCGCCAGCAGCTTGACAGGGGAAAGAGGAAGATGGACTGAAGCTTTCTTT. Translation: CASSLTGERGRWTEAFF.